The clone carrying this TCR beta chain was found a few times. Its antigen is not known. The sample contains more than one DNA sequence encoding this CDR3. These data are taken from a study of shared clonotypes between healthy human individuals. Whole-study results and caveats: The sampled material consisted only of blood, and tissue repertoires are likely to differ. Memory subsets generally showed smaller estimated richness than naive subsets did. When compared with the clonotypes that were shared by all four sorted-subset donors, the non-shared clonotypes turned out to have lower generation probabilities.

Sequenced by immunoSEQ multiplex PCR; TCRdb stores in-frame clones only, minus some. This sample yields nearly 1,000,000 clones, of which around 80% are seen a single time; over 1.3% belongs to the top ten. The donor population consisted of healthy HIV-negative adults with no recent acute infections or vaccinations. Germline V gene lookup returns CDR1 SGHTA and CDR2 FQGNSA. This CDR3 is 14 amino acids long. V dropped 5 bases and J dropped 4 bases, with 14 bases sitting between them. This chain uses TRBV7-2 with TRBJ1-1; no clear D. The sample comprised memory CD4+ T cells sorted from blood. Indicated subset: CD45RA-negative fraction. This clonotype was sampled from a man between 18 and 29 years old in good health. CDR3 sequence (DNA): TGTGCCAGCAGCCCGCCGGGAGCTTTCACTGAAGCTTTCTTT. Translation: CASSPPGAFTEAFF.